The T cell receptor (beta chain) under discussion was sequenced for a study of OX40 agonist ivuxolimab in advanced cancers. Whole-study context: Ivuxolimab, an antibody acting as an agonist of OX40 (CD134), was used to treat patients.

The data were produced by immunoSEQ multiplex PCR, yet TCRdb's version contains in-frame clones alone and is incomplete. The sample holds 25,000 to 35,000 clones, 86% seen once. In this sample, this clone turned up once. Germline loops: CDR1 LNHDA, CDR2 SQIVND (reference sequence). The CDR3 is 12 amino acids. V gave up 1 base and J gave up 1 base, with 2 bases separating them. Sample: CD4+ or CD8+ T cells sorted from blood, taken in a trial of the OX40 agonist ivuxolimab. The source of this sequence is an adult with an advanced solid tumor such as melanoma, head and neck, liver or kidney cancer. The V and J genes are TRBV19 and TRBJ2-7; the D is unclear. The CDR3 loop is CASSIGSYEQYF. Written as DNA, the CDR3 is TGTGCCAGTAGTATAGGGTCCTACGAGCAGTACTTC.